The rows below give T cell receptor beta chains drawn from one sample of a study of T cell changes during pregnancy in multiple sclerosis. Profiling relied on immunoSEQ multiplex PCR, and the TCRdb table lists in-frame clones only, not all of them. The table shows around 88,000 clones, with just over 90% occurring only once. The sample was peripheral blood, taken in the first trimester of pregnancy. The source is a female donor with multiple sclerosis, enrolled in a pregnancy study. Each CDR3 is given without its conserved first and last residue.

CDR3 length: 10; J gene: TRBJ2-7; V gene: TRBV7-2; CDR3 protein: ASSRTLGEQY
CDR3 length: 11; J gene: TRBJ1-2; V gene: TRBV2; CDR3 protein: ASRHRANYGYT
CDR3 length: 14; J gene: TRBJ1-6; V gene: TRBV19; CDR3 protein: ASRMDRSSYNSPLH
CDR3 length: 12; J gene: TRBJ1-2; V gene: TRBV10-3; CDR3 protein: AISESDRGQGYT
CDR3 length: 12; J gene: TRBJ2-2; V gene: TRBV6-6; CDR3 protein: ASSYLYRAGELF
CDR3 length: 13; J gene: TRBJ1-1; V gene: TRBV2; CDR3 protein: ASSGPGTGATEAF
CDR3 length: 13; J gene: TRBJ2-1; V gene: TRBV7-7; CDR3 protein: ASSLLQGDYNEQF
CDR3 length: 12; J gene: TRBJ1-3; V gene: TRBV19; CDR3 protein: ASSSGGSGNTIY
CDR3 length: 11; J gene: TRBJ2-3; V gene: TRBV2; CDR3 protein: ASLAGGLDTQY
CDR3 length: 12; J gene: TRBJ2-1; V gene: TRBV10-3; CDR3 protein: AIGGLAGYNEQF
CDR3 length: 11; J gene: TRBJ1-1; V gene: TRBV12-5; CDR3 protein: ASGLAGNTEAF
CDR3 length: 11; J gene: TRBJ1-6; V gene: TRBV30; CDR3 protein: AWSVGDNSPLH
CDR3 length: 12; J gene: TRBJ1-1; V gene: TRBV5-1; CDR3 protein: ASRGQGFETEAF
CDR3 length: 13; J gene: TRBJ1-5; V gene: TRBV19; CDR3 protein: ASSIVMEGNQPQH
CDR3 length: 12; J gene: TRBJ1-1; V gene: TRBV19; CDR3 protein: ASSGAGRRTEAF
CDR3 length: 12; J gene: TRBJ2-5; V gene: TRBV30; CDR3 protein: AWDRAGFQETQY
CDR3 length: 13; J gene: TRBJ2-3; V gene: TRBV5-5; CDR3 protein: ASSRDSYTTDTQY
CDR3 length: 15; J gene: TRBJ2-7; V gene: TRBV4-1; CDR3 protein: ASSQVELEPQSYEQY
CDR3 length: 15; J gene: TRBJ2-3; V gene: TRBV5-4; CDR3 protein: ASSLEASGGARNTQY
CDR3 length: 10; J gene: TRBJ1-1; V gene: TRBV7-2; CDR3 protein: ASSNGMTEAF
CDR3 length: 12; J gene: TRBJ2-7; V gene: TRBV7-2; CDR3 protein: ASSPRTGPYEQY
CDR3 length: 14; J gene: TRBJ2-1; V gene: TRBV18; CDR3 protein: ASSPIGTSGYNEQF
CDR3 length: 15; J gene: TRBJ1-2; V gene: TRBV4-1; CDR3 protein: ASSQAPGQPTLYGYT
CDR3 length: 9; J gene: TRBJ1-3; V gene: TRBV9; CDR3 protein: ASTSGNTIY
CDR3 length: 12; J gene: TRBJ1-2; V gene: TRBV9; CDR3 protein: ASSVGVGDYGYT
CDR3 length: 12; J gene: TRBJ2-1; V gene: TRBV6-4; CDR3 protein: ASSAMASYNEQF
CDR3 length: 10; J gene: TRBJ1-2; V gene: TRBV19; CDR3 protein: ASSNSLYGYT
CDR3 length: 17; J gene: TRBJ2-5; V gene: TRBV19; CDR3 protein: ASSSIGLAGGPGRETQY
CDR3 length: 11; J gene: TRBJ1-1; V gene: TRBV7-3; CDR3 protein: ASSIQENTEAF
CDR3 length: 12; J gene: TRBJ2-3; V gene: TRBV27; CDR3 protein: ASSDRGRTDTQY
CDR3 length: 13; J gene: TRBJ1-1; V gene: TRBV19; CDR3 protein: ASSISQQANTEAF
CDR3 length: 13; J gene: TRBJ2-5; V gene: TRBV7-2; CDR3 protein: ASSLGGEQQETQY
CDR3 length: 15; J gene: TRBJ1-3; V gene: TRBV5-1; CDR3 protein: ASSLDLQGAAGNTIY
CDR3 length: 14; J gene: TRBJ1-6; V gene: TRBV5-5; CDR3 protein: ASRNRTGAINSPLH